This T cell receptor (beta chain) was sequenced in a study of blood T cells in healthy people across ages. Notes on the study in general: Naive CD4+ cell counts and diversity both ran higher in long-lived than in aged donors.

A sample-barcoded 5' primer and a J-beta primer mix were used in a second PCR of about 6 to 11 cycles. TCRdb used MiXCR to reprocess the 5' RACE reads, holding one entry per CDR3 protein. This sample has 800,000 to 950,000 distinct CDR3 sequences, with around 49% found just once. About this clonotype: What it recognizes is unknown.

Germline-derived CDR1 and CDR2 are SGHRS and YFSETQ. The CDR3 is 16 residues long. The chain couples TRBV5-1 to TRBJ2-7; 8 positions agree with TRBD1. The J call may be mistaken, given a closer DNA end match to TRBJ2-5. Specimen: blood. The clonotype was recovered from a young man in good health. CDR3 DNA sequence: TGCGCCAGCAGCCTGGACAGGGTGCTTTCGGTGGAGACCCAGTACTTC. Its protein is CASSLDRVLSVETQYF.